What follows describes a single T cell receptor beta chain. Its antigen remains unknown. The sample originates from a study of PD-1 blockade in classical Hodgkin lymphoma. Regarding the study as a whole: Baseline diversity was lower in partial responders and progressors than complete responders.

Time point meaning: cycle 4 day 1 (C4D1), after around six weeks of nivolumab. Every patient had relapsed following autologous stem cell transplantation, and cohorts differed in brentuximab vedotin exposure. The data were produced by immunoSEQ multiplex PCR, yet TCRdb's version contains in-frame clones alone and is incomplete. Seen here are 25,000 to 30,000 clones, around 80% observed once, and the top ten hold around 15%. The TCR comes from a human donor with classical Hodgkin lymphoma. The source material was peripheral blood mononuclear cells (PBMCs), sampled before the fourth cycle of nivolumab.

CDR3 residues: CASSTNRNMNTEAFF. DNA of the CDR3: TGCGCCAGCAGCACCAACAGAAACATGAACACTGAAGCTTTCTTT. The chain combines TRBV5-1 with TRBJ1-1, with D uncertain. Trimming took 4 bases from V and 0 from J, leaving 13 bases between them. This CDR3 contains 15 residues. CDR1 is SGHRS, CDR2 YFSETQ, per germline.